The source of this TCR beta chain is a study of T and B cells in COVID-19 patients. CDR3 length: 15 residues. V was clipped by 5 bases and J by 6 bases, with 23 bases between them. Germline CDR1 DFQATT, CDR2 SNEGSKA (reference sequence). From blood, roughly 220-550 ng of genomic DNA served as TRB template. TRB rearrangements were amplified by multiplex PCR with BIOMED2 TRB-A/B primers. Via MiXCR, TCRdb re-called the multiplex PCR reads, giving one row per CDR3 protein. Altogether about 22,000 distinct CDR3 sequences are present, roughly 27% being singletons, with the ten largest covering around 2.8%. This clonotype has a single count.

V is TRBV20-1 and J is TRBJ2-7, with D perhaps TRBD2 (5 bases). The receptor was derived from a human donor who had recovered from COVID-19. Sequencing was performed on blood. CDR3 nucleotides: TGCAGTGCTCCCGATATGAGGGTGGAAGTCGGCGAGCAGTACTTC. Translated, it gives CSAPDMRVEVGEQYF.